Shown below are 18 T cell receptor beta chains from a single sample sequenced in a study of blood T cell repertoires in COVID-19. Assay used: immunoSEQ multiplex PCR; TCRdb lists only in-frame clones, some missing. The sample consists of about 260,000 clones, around 92% of them appearing once. Material: peripheral blood. The receptors were gathered from a young adult with COVID-19, enrolled during active disease.

The rearrangement links TRBV19 to TRBJ1-5, with D tentatively TRBD1 (6 bases). The V gene's germline CDR1 is LNHDA and CDR2 SQIVND (reference sequence). V gave up 2 bases and J gave up 0 bases, with 20 bases separating them. CDR3 size: 19 residues. As DNA, the CDR3 is TGTGCCAGTAGTATAAACCTCGGGACAACTACTTATAGCAATCAGCCCCAGCATTTT. It encodes CASSINLGTTTYSNQPQHF.

The chain joins TRBV4-1 to TRBJ2-7, with TRBD2 as a possible D gene (7 bases). This CDR3 is built from 15 residues. Trimming left V 0 bases short and J 4 bases short, with 13 bases between. Germline CDR1 and CDR2: MGHRA and YSYEKL. The CDR3 nucleotides read TGCGCCAGCAGCCAAGACGGACTAGGGGGGTACGAGCAGTACTTC. Protein: CASSQDGLGGYEQYF.

The chain uses TRBV6-6 and TRBJ2-3; 7 bases align to TRBD2. Germline trimming cut 6 bases from V and 5 bases from J; bases unmatched to any gene: 11. The CDR3 runs 15 residues. From germline, CDR1 is MNHNY and CDR2 SVGAGI (reference sequence). This CDR3 reads CASSPRLAVGDTQYF. The CDR3 DNA follows: TGTGCCAGCAGCCCCAGACTAGCCGTGGGAGATACGCAGTATTTT.

The chain links TRBV9 to TRBJ2-1; 10 nucleotides align to TRBD1. The germline V gene has CDR1 SGDLS and CDR2 YYNGEE. J was trimmed by 7 bases and V by 3 bases; bases with no gene match: 7. The CDR3 has 15 amino acids. The CDR3 loop reads CASSAAGDRGNEQFF. The CDR3 nucleotides are TGTGCCAGCAGCGCGGCGGGGGACAGGGGAAATGAGCAGTTCTTC. Drawing the rest from reference TRBV9 and TRBJ2-1, the complete variable domain is DSGVTQTPKHLITATGQRVTLRCSPRSGDLSVYWYQQSLDQGLQFLIQYYNGEERAKGNILERFSAQQFPDLHSELNLSSLELGDSALYFCASSAAGDRGNEQFFGPGTRLTVL.

The CDR3 DNA reads TGTGCCAGCAGTTACTATGACTGGATCCAGCCCCAGCATTTT. This codes for CASSYYDWIQPQHF. The chain combines TRBV6-2 or TRBV6-3 with TRBJ1-5; no clear D. Trimming shortened V by 1 base and J by 7 bases, and 11 bases separated the two germline ends. The CDR3 runs to 14 residues. Germline V gives CDR1 MNHEY, CDR2 SVGEGT.

The chain joins TRBV2 to TRBJ1-2; D is possibly TRBD1 (5 bases). Looked up from germline, CDR1 is SNHLY and CDR2 is FYNNEI. The ends were cut back, 8 bases at V and 3 bases at J, with 13 bases in the middle. The CDR3 consists of 13 residues. CDR3 loop: CASQFGGDYGYTF. Here the CDR3 DNA reads TGTGCCAGCCAGTTCGGGGGGGACTATGGCTACACCTTC.

This chain links TRBV5-6 with TRBJ2-7; weak D call: TRBD1 (5 bases). Germline V gives CDR1 SGHDT, CDR2 YYEEEE. V was clipped by 1 base and J by 3 bases, with 8 bases between them. The CDR3 totals 13 residues. The CDR3 bases are TGTGCCAGCAGCTTGAGGGGTAACTACGAGCAGTACTTC. Its translation: CASSLRGNYEQYF.

V gene TRBV7-9 combines with J gene TRBJ2-7, with 7 nucleotides matching TRBD1. J gave up 6 bases and V 4 bases, and 3 bases lay outside the gene matches. The CDR3 extends over 12 amino acids. Looked up from germline, CDR1 is SEHNR and CDR2 is FQNEAQ (reference sequence). CDR3 in DNA: TGTGCCAGCAGCTCAGACAGGGCCGAGCAGTACTTC. This encodes CASSSDRAEQYF.

The chain employs TRBV24-1 and TRBJ1-2; TRBD1 is a possible D gene (5 bases). V was cut by 1 base and J by 5 bases, with 16 bases left in between. Per germline, CDR1 KGHDR and CDR2 SFDVKD. The CDR3 is 16 residues long. The CDR3 spells CATSDFGQDGGYGYTF. DNA for the CDR3: TGTGCCACCAGTGATTTCGGCCAAGACGGGGGATATGGCTACACCTTC.

This chain joins TRBV7-2 and TRBJ1-2; D unresolved. CDR1 is SGHTA and CDR2 is FQGNSA in the germline V gene. CDR3 size: 16 residues. V shed 1 base and J shed 2 bases, with 14 bases lying between them. The CDR3 DNA is TGTGCCAGCAGCTTAGGGGCAGGAAGTCCCAACTATGGCTACACCTTC. This encodes CASSLGAGSPNYGYTF.

The rearrangement joins TRBV4-1 to TRBJ2-7; D gene ambiguous. The CDR3 extends over 17 amino acids. V was pared by 2 bases and J by 3 bases, with 20 bases between. Looked up from germline, CDR1 is MGHRA and CDR2 is YSYEKL. The CDR3 coding sequence is TGCGCCAGCAGCCAATACGACCCAGACACTTTTCTCTACGAGCAGTACTTC. This translates into CASSQYDPDTFLYEQYF.

This chain's CDR3 is CASSRGEAGELFF. CDR3 in DNA: TGTGCCAGCAGTCGGGGGGAGGCCGGGGAGCTGTTTTTT. The chain recombines TRBV25-1 with TRBJ2-2, with 7 positions matching TRBD2. V was clipped by 5 bases and J by 6 bases; unmatched bases: 3. Germline V gene sequence: CDR1 MGHDK, CDR2 SYGVNS. The CDR3 length is 13 residues. Full variable domain (outside the CDR3, taken from reference TRBV25-1 and TRBJ2-2): EADIYQTPRYLVIGTGKKITLECSQTMGHDKMYWYQQDPGMELHLIHYSYGVNSTEKGDLSSESTVSRIRTEHFPLTLESARPSHTSQYLCASSRGEAGELFFGEGSRLTVL.

V and J are TRBV6-1 and TRBJ2-2, with 11 bases fitting TRBD1. Germline assignment: CDR1 MNHNS and CDR2 SASEGT. The CDR3 is 17 residues long. The junction had 4 bases not matched to a gene; V was cut back by 4 bases and J by 0 bases. The CDR3 sequence: CASSGGTGGPNTGELFF. CDR3 DNA: TGTGCCAGCAGTGGGGGGACAGGGGGTCCGAACACCGGGGAGCTGTTTTTT.

Note on this clone: Other DNA sequences in this sample translate to the same CDR3. This chain connects TRBV3-1 (or the pseudogene TRBV3-2) to TRBJ2-5, with 8 bases aligning to TRBD1. Germline V gene data show CDR1 as LGHDT and CDR2 as YNNKEL (reference sequence). Trimming cost V 2 bases and J 4 bases; bases outside gene matches: 3. The CDR3 has 14 residues. DNA for the CDR3: TGTGCCAGCAGCCAAATGACAGGGGCAGAGACCCAGTACTTC. As protein: CASSQMTGAETQYF.

The V gene is TRBV12-5, the J gene TRBJ2-7, with D possibly being TRBD1 (6 bases). V lost 0 bases, J lost 3 bases, and 21 bases lay in between. Per germline, CDR1 LGHNT and CDR2 FRNRAP. The CDR3 extends over 18 amino acids. The CDR3 loop is CASGLVVPGHTRYYEQYF. CDR3 nucleotides: TGTGCTAGTGGTTTGGTCGTTCCGGGACACACTAGGTACTACGAGCAGTACTTC.

Here the CDR3 DNA reads TGTGCCAGCAGCTTGCCGGGACTCGGTTCCTACGAGCAGTACTTC. As protein: CASSLPGLGSYEQYF. The chain employs TRBV7-2 and TRBJ2-7; a possible D gene is TRBD2 (6 bases). Trimming cost V 3 bases and J 1 base, with 13 bases left between them. Germline V gene sequence: CDR1 SGHTA, CDR2 FQGNSA. This CDR3 has 15 residues.

The chain employs TRBV2 and TRBJ1-2; D unclear. CDR3 length equals 10 residues. With 7 bases removed from V and 8 bases from J, the gap between germline ends came to 8 bases. Germline CDR1 reads SNHLY; CDR2 reads FYNNEI. CDR3 nucleotide sequence: TGTGCCAGCATGGTACAAGGCTACACCTTC. Translated, it gives CASMVQGYTF.

CDR3 in amino acids: CASFPGTKNTGELFF. In DNA form, the CDR3 reads TGTGCCTCATTTCCGGGGACAAAGAACACCGGGGAGCTGTTTTTT. The J gene is TRBJ2-2, the V gene TRBV24-1; weak D call: TRBD1 (6 bases). The CDR3 has 15 amino acids. Germline V gene lookup returns CDR1 KGHDR and CDR2 SFDVKD. V shed 12 bases and J shed 1 base, with 17 bases lying between them.